The next 23 T cell receptor beta chains were all read from a single sample in a study of CD8 T cells in Susac syndrome. The RNA, about 0.45 to 1 ug, was put through reverse transcription using random hexamers. TCRdb redid the calling of the immunoSEQ multiplex PCR reads with MiXCR, one entry per CDR3 protein. The sample comprises about 200,000 distinct CDR3 sequences, roughly 90% of which are singletons, and roughly 0.087% rests with the top ten. Sequencing was done on a sample of CD4+ T cells from PBMCs. All receptors derive from a human donor with Susac syndrome.

The gene calls are TRBV12-3 or TRBV12-4 and TRBJ2-5, with a tentative D call TRBD1 (5 bases). CDR3 length: 14 amino acids. V was pared by 1 base and J by 4 bases, with 10 bases between. CDR3: CASSLVWGPETQYF. In DNA, the CDR3 is TGTGCCAGCAGTTTAGTCTGGGGCCCAGAGACCCAGTACTTC.

This chain connects TRBV28 to TRBJ2-3; a weak D match, TRBD1 (6 bases). The germline CDR1 and CDR2 sequences are MDHEN and SYDVKM. Deletions cut 2 bases from V and 0 bases from J, with 9 bases between. This CDR3 contains 15 residues. Here the CDR3 reads CASSLTGPSTDTQYF. The CDR3 DNA follows: TGTGCCAGCAGTTTAACAGGGCCTAGCACAGATACGCAGTATTTT.

This chain joins TRBV7-9 and TRBJ2-7, with a possible D match to TRBD1 (6 bases). Germline V gives CDR1 SEHNR, CDR2 FQNEAQ (reference sequence). The germline V and J ends were trimmed by 5 bases and 1 base, with 12 bases remaining between them. The CDR3 has 14 residues. The CDR3 loop is CASSQTGSSYEQYF. CDR3 sequence (DNA): TGTGCCAGCAGCCAGACAGGTTCATCCTACGAGCAGTACTTC.

The rearrangement joins TRBV4-2 to TRBJ1-1; 12 bases match TRBD1. The germline CDR1 and CDR2 sequences are LGHNA and YNFKEQ. The CDR3 contains 17 residues. After removal of 5 bases from V and 1 base from J, the junction contained 8 bases not matched to a gene. Here the CDR3 DNA reads TGTGCCAGCAGCTCAGGGACAGGGGGCTACTCGAACACTGAAGCTTTCTTT. Protein: CASSSGTGGYSNTEAFF.

The chain recombines TRBV19 with TRBJ2-3; 10 positions agree with TRBD1. V dropped 3 bases and J dropped 2; count of bases not matched to a gene: 5. This CDR3 has 16 amino acids. Germline lookup yields CDR1 LNHDA and CDR2 SQIVND (reference sequence). CDR3 sequence: CASSILGQGPTDTQYF. As DNA, the CDR3 is TGTGCCAGTAGTATTTTGGGACAGGGGCCCACAGATACGCAGTATTTT.

Only one count was recorded for this clonotype. J is TRBJ2-7 and V is TRBV27; 7 bases align to TRBD1. Germline V gene data show CDR1 as MNHEY and CDR2 as SMNVEV (reference sequence). This CDR3 contains 13 residues. The J segment lost 6 bases and the V segment lost 6 bases, leaving 8 bases of the junction unmatched. CDR3 residues: CASSYGQAAEQYF. CDR3 nucleotides: TGTGCCAGCAGCTATGGACAGGCGGCCGAGCAGTACTTC.

A few counts support this clonotype. The V gene is TRBV5-1, the J gene TRBJ2-3; the match to TRBD2 covers 10 bases. This CDR3 contains 17 residues. Germline V gene data show CDR1 as SGHRS and CDR2 as YFSETQ. The J segment lost 6 bases and the V segment lost 6 bases, leaving 16 bases of the junction unmatched. The CDR3 coding sequence is TGCGCCAGCAAACGGGTCGGACTAGCGGTACCTCGGGATACGCAGTATTTT. Translation gives CASKRVGLAVPRDTQYF. Variable domain in full (rest from reference TRBV5-1 and TRBJ2-3): KAGVTQTPRYLIKTRGQQVTLSCSPISGHRSVSWYQQTPGQGLQFLFEYFSETQRNKGNFPGRFSGRQFSNSRSEMNVSTLELGDSALYLCASKRVGLAVPRDTQYFGPGTRLTVL.

The rearrangement joins TRBV7-2 to TRBJ2-7; 10 bases align to TRBD2. The CDR3 runs 14 residues. After removal of 6 bases from V and 4 bases from J, the junction contained 6 bases not matched to a gene. Germline CDR1 and CDR2: SGHTA and FQGNSA. The CDR3: CASRRTSGIYEQYF. As DNA, the CDR3 is TGTGCCAGCAGGCGGACTAGCGGAATATACGAGCAGTACTTC.

V usage is TRBV4-1 and J usage is TRBJ2-7, with D hard to call. This CDR3 has 17 amino acids. Germline lookup yields CDR1 MGHRA and CDR2 YSYEKL. V lost 1 base and J 3 bases, leaving 19 bases between the germline ends. CDR3 sequence: CASSQGLGEALFYEQYF. CDR3 DNA: TGCGCCAGCAGCCAAGGCCTTGGAGAGGCCCTATTCTACGAGCAGTACTTC.

The chain recombines TRBV20-1 with TRBJ2-5, with 7 bases aligning to TRBD1. The J segment lost 1 base and the V segment lost 2 bases, leaving 1 base of the junction unmatched. Germline values: CDR1 DFQATT, CDR2 SNEGSKA (reference sequence). The CDR3 contains 13 residues. CDR3 sequence reads: CSARRQGQETQYF. CDR3 nucleotides: TGCAGTGCTAGACGACAGGGCCAAGAGACCCAGTACTTC.

The chain couples TRBV5-1 to TRBJ2-7; D possibly matches TRBD1 or TRBD2 (6 bases each). V dropped 5 bases and J dropped 3 bases, with 15 bases sitting between them. Germline lookup yields CDR1 SGHRS and CDR2 YFSETQ. CDR3 length equals 14 residues. The CDR3 loop is CASSSAGQGYEQYF. In DNA, the CDR3 is TGCGCCAGCAGTTCCGCGGGACAAGGCTACGAGCAGTACTTC.

The chain recombines TRBV28 with TRBJ1-1; D is unclear. The CDR3 runs to 12 residues. The germline gives CDR1 MDHEN, CDR2 SYDVKM. Deletions cut 0 bases from V and 11 bases from J, with 10 bases between. The CDR3 here is CASSLWQESAFF. DNA of the CDR3: TGTGCCAGCAGTTTATGGCAGGAGAGCGCTTTCTTT.

The chain combines TRBV12-3 or TRBV12-4 with TRBJ2-1; TRBD2 matches 8 bases. CDR3 length: 14 amino acids. V shed 8 bases, J shed 0 bases, and the junction held 3 bases outside the gene matches. As DNA, the CDR3 is TGTGCCAGCTGCCGGGGGGGCTCCTACAATGAGCAGTTCTTC. Its translation is CASCRGGSYNEQFF.

This chain joins TRBV5-1 and TRBJ1-4; 11 bases agree with TRBD1. The CDR3 length is 17 residues. Trimming at V came to 4 bases and at J to 2 bases, leaving 7 bases not matched to a gene. CDR1 and CDR2 from the germline V gene are SGHRS and YFSETQ. CDR3 coding DNA: TGCGCCAGCAGCCGTGGACAGGGGGCGAGTACTAATGAAAAACTGTTTTTT. Translating it yields CASSRGQGASTNEKLFF.

The CDR3 reads CASSLSGIKGIQYF. The CDR3 DNA follows: TGTGCCAGCAGCTTAAGTGGAATCAAGGGCATTCAGTACTTC. The chain combines TRBV7-3 with TRBJ2-4; no definite D call. From germline, CDR1 is SGHTA and CDR2 FQGTGA. V was pared by 1 base and J by 9 bases, with 13 bases between. The CDR3 spans 14 residues.

This chain joins TRBV28 and TRBJ1-2; possibly TRBD1 for D (6 bases). Germline V gene sequence: CDR1 MDHEN, CDR2 SYDVKM. CDR3 length: 14 amino acids. V lost 10 bases and J 3 bases, leaving 18 bases between the germline ends. CDR3 coding DNA: TGTGCCAACCTATCCGGACAGCCTGACTATGGCTACACCTTC. Protein sequence: CANLSGQPDYGYTF.

The chain has TRBV29-1 and TRBJ1-2; 9 bases are shared with TRBD1. V shed 6 bases, J shed 5 bases, and the junction held 10 bases outside the gene matches. CDR1 and CDR2 from the germline V gene are SQVTM and ANQGSEA. The CDR3 runs to 14 residues. CDR3 bases: TGCAGCGTCCCTACAGGGGGCGCGGGGTATGGCTACACCTTC. It translates to CSVPTGGAGYGYTF.

This rearrangement joins TRBV24-1 to TRBJ1-2; D remains unclear. The CDR3 is 14 amino acids. The germline V and J ends were trimmed by 0 bases and 3 bases, with 7 bases remaining between them. Germline V CDR1 and CDR2: KGHDR, SFDVKD. The DNA of the CDR3 is TGTGCCACCAGTGATTTGAACACAGACTATGGCTACACCTTC. This sequence encodes CATSDLNTDYGYTF.

The chain employs TRBV19 and TRBJ2-1; perhaps TRBD1 as D (6 bases). The CDR3 runs to 14 residues. Trimming removed 6 bases from V and 2 bases from J, with 11 bases in between. Germline V gene sequence: CDR1 LNHDA, CDR2 SQIVND (reference sequence). The CDR3 sequence: CASRSGATYNEQFF. The CDR3 nucleotides are TGTGCCAGTAGGTCAGGGGCGACCTACAATGAGCAGTTCTTC.

V and J are TRBV9 and TRBJ2-1, with 7 positions matching TRBD2. Germline CDR1 and CDR2: SGDLS and YYNGEE. Unmatched junction bases numbered 6, after V lost 0 bases and J lost 6 bases. This CDR3 comprises 15 residues. The CDR3 nucleotides are TGTGCCAGCAGCGTAGCTGTCGGGAGGACCAATGAGCAGTTCTTC. This gives the protein CASSVAVGRTNEQFF.

V usage is TRBV21-1 and J usage is TRBJ2-3; TRBD1 is the table's D call and was not checked against the DNA. TRBV21-1 is noted as a pseudogene. This CDR3 contains 15 residues. CDR3 loop: CASSNNRGSTDTQYF. The CDR3, as DNA: TGTGCCAGCAGCAACAACAGGGGAAGCACAGATACGCAGTATTTT.

This chain uses TRBV27 with TRBJ2-3, with 10 bases matching TRBD1. The CDR3 runs to 17 residues. Per the germline V gene, CDR1 is MNHEY and CDR2 is SMNVEV (reference sequence). V lost 2 bases and J lost 3; bases outside the gene matches: 8. As DNA, the CDR3 is TGTGCCAGCAGTTTAAAGACAGGGGGCGCGTGGACAGATACGCAGTATTTT. Translating it yields CASSLKTGGAWTDTQYF.

V and J are TRBV18 and TRBJ1-1; no firm D call. V was trimmed by 2 bases and J by 1 base, leaving 8 bases between them. This CDR3 is 14 amino acids long. Germline values: CDR1 KGHSH, CDR2 LQKENI. As DNA, the CDR3 is TGTGCCAGCTCACCATCCAGTGGGAACACTGAAGCTTTCTTT. Its translation: CASSPSSGNTEAFF.